The next 11 T cell receptor beta chains were all read from a single sample in a study of CD8+ T cells in alopecia areata. RNA was extracted and reverse transcribed into cDNA as the sequencing template. Measured with immunoSEQ multiplex PCR; TCRdb has only the in-frame clones, and not every one. The sample presents roughly 260,000 clones, none singletons. Scientists pooled cutaneous lymph node cells and sorted them on CD4, CD8alpha, NKG2D, NKG2ACE and other markers. The source material was CD4+ T cells sorted from a lymph node. The receptors derive from a C3H/HeJ mouse with alopecia areata. This mouse strain has H2-k as its MHC haplotype.

This clone was picked up a small number of times. Mouse gene names apply. The sequence runs out 4 residues before the end of the CDR3; the remainder is reconstructed from the germline J gene. The identical CDR3 is also encoded by other nucleotide sequences in the sample. This chain joins TRBV19 and TRBJ2-2; 10 nucleotides agree with TRBD1. The junction had 2 bases not matched to a gene; V was cut back by 4 bases and J by 2 bases. The CDR3 contains 15 residues. From germline, CDR1 is FNHDT and CDR2 SITEND (reference sequence). The CDR3 loop is CASSRQGANTGQLYF. The sequenced part of the CDR3 DNA is TGTGCCAGCAGTCGACAGGGGGCCAACACCGGG.

This clone was counted ten times or more. These gene names are mouse names. The read ends 4 residues before the CDR3 terminus; that terminus is restored from the germline J gene. V usage is TRBV17 and J usage is TRBJ2-5; tentative D call: TRBD2 (6 bases). The germline V gene encodes CDR1 MNHDT and CDR2 YYDKIL. The CDR3 spans 14 residues. CDR3 loop: CASRVLGEEDTQYF. CDR3 DNA, as far as it was read: TGTGCTAGCAGAGTACTGGGAGAGGAGGAC.

Worth noting for this clone: The gene symbols are mouse symbols. The CDR3 spells CASSDPRGLYAEQFF. The covered CDR3 bases are TGTGCCAGCAGTGATCCCAGGGGGCTTTATGCT. The chain joins TRBV13-1 to TRBJ2-1; the match to TRBD1 covers 8 bases. The read falls 4 residues short of the CDR3 end, and the missing part is taken from the germline J gene. CDR1 NSHNY and CDR2 SYGAGN come from the germline V gene. This CDR3 has 15 amino acids. Unmatched junction bases numbered 4, after V lost 1 base and J lost 4 bases.

In the case of this clone: The gene symbols are mouse symbols. The read terminates 4 residues ahead of where the CDR3 ends, so the germline J gene completes it. This sample includes further DNA sequences coding for the same CDR3. The chain is built from TRBV5 and TRBJ2-3, with D perhaps matching TRBD1 (7 bases). Germline CDR1 and CDR2: LGHNA and YNLKQL (reference sequence). This CDR3 spans 15 amino acids. Trimming pared 4 bases from V and 0 bases from J, leaving 11 bases between. CDR3 loop: CASSPGGSSAETLYF. The covered CDR3 bases are TGTGCCAGCAGCCCAGGGGGGTCTAGTGCAGAA.

This clone was seen repeatedly, ten times or more. Gene names and germline refer to mouse. Coverage ceases 4 residues before the CDR3 finishes, and the germline J gene fills in the end. This sample also contains other DNA sequences that code for the same CDR3. The J gene is TRBJ1-2, the V gene TRBV1; 10 positions agree with TRBD1. With 1 base clipped from V and 4 bases from J, the junction kept 0 bases outside the gene matches. CDR1 is NSQYPW and CDR2 is LRSPGD in the germline V gene (reference sequence). This CDR3 comprises 14 residues. The CDR3 bases that were read are TGCACCTGCAGTGCAGGGACAGGGGGCTCC. Translated: CTCSAGTGGS. In full, the CDR3 reads CTCSAGTGGSDYTF.

In this sample, this clone turned up a few times. The listed genes are named as in mouse. The CDR3 end falls 4 residues outside the read, so it is completed with the germline J gene. This chain joins TRBV5 and TRBJ2-5, with 12 bases identical to TRBD2. Germline CDR1 LGHNA, CDR2 YNLKQL (reference sequence). This CDR3 comprises 18 residues. The V segment lost 1 base and the J segment 0 bases; nucleotides outside the gene matches: 5. The sequenced CDR3 bases are TGTGCCAGCAGCCAAGTGACTGGGGGGGCGCGGAACCAAGAC. Protein sequence: CASSQVTGGARNQD. The complete CDR3 sequence is CASSQVTGGARNQDTQYF.

A few counts support this clone. Gene and germline names: mouse. The chain's CDR3 is CASSAGEDTQYF. The CDR3 DNA, read in part, is TGTGCCAGCAGTGCAGGGGAAGAC. The chain is built from TRBV13-3 and TRBJ2-5; weak D call: TRBD1 (6 bases). The read gets to within 4 residues of the CDR3 end, and the germline J gene fills in the rest. This CDR3 has 12 amino acids. CDR1 is NNHDY and CDR2 is SYVADS in the germline V gene.

A word on this clone: Genes and germline are mouse. The read finishes 4 residues shy of the CDR3 end, and the germline J gene is used to complete it. The rearrangement joins TRBV13-1 to TRBJ2-7; D is possibly TRBD2 (7 bases). Looked up from germline, CDR1 is NSHNY and CDR2 is SYGAGN. Trimming removed 0 bases from V and 3 bases from J, with 13 bases in between. This CDR3 spans 15 amino acids. The part of the CDR3 DNA that was read is TGTGCCAGCAGTGATGCCGGGGGGCGCGGCTAT. Translated, it gives CASSDAGGRGY. The whole CDR3 region reads CASSDAGGRGYEQYF.

Concerning this clone itself: Gene names refer to mouse genes. The DNA ends 4 residues before the CDR3 does, and the rest of the CDR3 is filled in from the germline J gene. The chain recombines TRBV19 with TRBJ2-2; 11 positions agree with TRBD2. This CDR3 spans 17 amino acids. Trimming removed 1 base from V and 3 bases from J; junction bases left unmatched: 5. Germline lookup yields CDR1 FNHDT and CDR2 SITEND (reference sequence). The CDR3 spells CASSIRTGGIYTGQLYF. CDR3 DNA, as far as it was read: TGTGCCAGCAGTATAAGGACTGGGGGGATATACACCGGG. The full variable domain, rest sourced from reference TRBV19 and TRBJ2-2, is GGIITQTPKFLIGQEGQKLTLKCQQNFNHDTMYWYRQDSGKGLRLIYYSITENDLQKGDLSEGYDASREKKSSFSLTVTSAQKNEMAVFLCASSIRTGGIYTGQLYFGEGSKLTVL.

Of note for this clone: Mouse gene names apply. Read sequence stops 4 residues before the CDR3 end, and the germline J gene provides the missing end. This chain uses TRBV1 with TRBJ2-3; 13 bases are shared with TRBD2. The CDR3 extends over 18 amino acids. After removal of 3 bases from V and 0 bases from J, the junction contained 6 bases not matched to a gene. The germline CDR1 and CDR2 sequences are NSQYPW and LRSPGD (reference sequence). The sequenced CDR3 bases are TGCACCTGCAGTGCCCCGGGACTGGGGGGGGCTAGTGCAGAA. Amino acids: CTCSAPGLGGASAE. The full-length CDR3 reads as CTCSAPGLGGASAETLYF.

This clone was detected a few times. The genes are named according to mouse. The CDR3 extends 4 residues past the end of the read, so its final part is completed from the germline J gene. Other DNA sequences in this specimen translate into the identical CDR3. The chain has TRBV13-1 and TRBJ2-2; 7 bases line up with TRBD1. Trimming at V came to 3 bases and at J to 3 bases, leaving 2 bases not matched to a gene. Germline values: CDR1 NSHNY, CDR2 SYGAGN. The CDR3 consists of 14 residues. CDR3 DNA (partial): TGTGCCAGCAGTGCTACAGGGGACACCGGG. This translates into CASSATGDTG. The whole CDR3 reads CASSATGDTGQLYF.